Listed here are 10 T cell receptor beta chains from one sample, sequenced in a study of cytomegalovirus exposure and HLA in healthy donors. The PCR contained 60 Vbeta and 13 Jbeta primers. Profiled with immunoSEQ multiplex PCR; TCRdb holds only in-frame clones, not every one. Among tens of thousands of clones listed, roughly 79% were seen once. What was sequenced was PBMCs. All receptors derive from a man aged 45-65 years in good health and CMV-seronegative.

J is TRBJ2-3 and V is TRBV27, with TRBD2 matching 7 bases. Germline assignment: CDR1 MNHEY and CDR2 SMNVEV (reference sequence). V shed 8 bases, J shed 6 bases, and the junction held 11 bases outside the gene matches. This CDR3 region has 14 residues. In nucleotides, the CDR3 is TGTGCCAGCGAAGCCATAGCCGGGAGGGATACGCAGTATTTT. It codes for CASEAIAGRDTQYF.

CDR3 protein: CASSLQGVYEQYF. In DNA form, the CDR3 reads TGTGCCAGCAGCTTACAGGGGGTCTACGAGCAGTACTTC. The rearrangement links TRBV7-6 to TRBJ2-7, with 7 positions matching TRBD1. With V trimmed by 2 bases and J by 3 bases, 1 base remained unmatched. CDR1 is SGHVS, CDR2 FNYEAQ, per germline. The CDR3 loop spans 13 amino acids.

The V call is TRBV7-9, the J call TRBJ1-1, with 7 bases identical to TRBD1. Trimming removed 5 bases from V and 10 bases from J; junction bases left unmatched: 4. The germline V gene has CDR1 SEHNR and CDR2 FQNEAQ (reference sequence). The CDR3 length is 11 residues. This CDR3 is CASSEDRAAFF. The CDR3 nucleotides read TGTGCCAGCAGCGAAGACAGGGCAGCTTTCTTT.

The chain couples TRBV11-2 to TRBJ2-7; D uncertain. CDR1 SGHAT and CDR2 FQNNGV come from the germline V gene. The CDR3 is made up of 15 amino acids. V was pared by 0 bases and J by 3 bases, with 12 bases between. DNA for the CDR3: TGTGCCAGCAGCTTAGATCGACCCAGCGTCTACGAGCAGTACTTC. Translating gives CASSLDRPSVYEQYF.

The rearrangement joins TRBV19 to TRBJ1-5, with 8 bases identical to TRBD1. The CDR3 has 15 amino acids. Germline values: CDR1 LNHDA, CDR2 SQIVND (reference sequence). The J segment lost 3 bases and the V segment lost 6 bases, leaving 7 bases of the junction unmatched. The CDR3 sequence is CASRALDRDNQPQHF. CDR3 coding DNA: TGTGCCAGTAGAGCCCTGGACAGGGACAATCAGCCCCAGCATTTT.

J is TRBJ1-1 and V is TRBV28; D uncertain. The CDR3 sequence is 13 residues long. Germline CDR1 is MDHEN and CDR2 is SYDVKM. Trimming stripped 10 bases from V and 1 base from J, with 13 bases between. CDR3 amino acids: CATNIQSNTEAFF. CDR3 sequence (DNA): TGTGCCACCAACATCCAGTCGAACACTGAAGCTTTCTTT.

The chain combines TRBV25-1 with TRBJ1-2, with a tentative D call TRBD1 (5 bases). V shed 10 bases and J shed 2 bases, with 11 bases lying between them. Germline V CDR1 and CDR2: MGHDK, SYGVNS. The CDR3 is 12 residues long. The CDR3 nucleotides read TGTGCCATCGAGGACATCAACTATGGCTACACCTTC. Translated: CAIEDINYGYTF.

This clone has just a few counts. This chain uses TRBV4-1 with TRBJ2-5; a possible D gene is TRBD2 (7 bases). This CDR3 spans 14 amino acids. Trimming removed 3 bases at V and 4 bases at J, with 12 bases between. The germline gives CDR1 MGHRA, CDR2 YSYEKL. DNA of the CDR3: TGCGCCAGCAGCCAGGAGGGGGAGGGAGAGACCCAGTACTTC. Its protein is CASSQEGEGETQYF.

As regards this clone: A read error may account for a junction end that differs from germline. The chain employs TRBV7-7 and TRBJ2-1, with 10 bases matching TRBD2. CDR1 SSHAT and CDR2 FNYEAQ come from the germline V gene (reference sequence). The CDR3 contains 18 residues. CDR3 DNA sequence: TGTGCTAGCAGCTTGGGCCAGACTAGCGGGCCTCAGGGGGATGAGCAGTTCTTC. Residues: CASSLGQTSGPQGDEQFF.

This clone appeared once. The chain combines TRBV30 with TRBJ2-7, with D possibly matching TRBD2 (5 bases). CDR1 GTSNPN and CDR2 SVGIG come from the germline V gene (reference sequence). The V end was cut by 4 bases, the J end by 4 bases, with 17 bases between. The CDR3 has 14 residues. The CDR3 reads CAWKRLTSSYEQYF. As DNA, the CDR3 is TGTGCCTGGAAAAGACTAACGTCCTCATACGAGCAGTACTTC.